This T cell receptor (beta chain) came from a study of control samples from healthy donors and cancer patients (dated by TCRdb to 2020 to 2021). The CDR3 starts with the cysteine, ends with the phenylalanine, and has 14 residues. Kept here is only the CDR3 DNA, which spans 42 bases and is read in frame from base 1. V is shortened by 6 bases, J by 2 bases, and the region joining them spans 12 bases. From the germline V gene (reference sequence), CDR1 is MNHEY and CDR2 is SMNVEV. On this clone: Its recognized antigen is unknown. One base away there is no much larger clone; base qualities are not given.

Receptor libraries were prepared by the immunoSEQ multiplex PCR assay. As stored in TCRdb, this immuneACCESS dataset retains in-frame rearrangements with V and J assigned. A fraction of the clones does not appear; measured against another copy, unresolved V genes explain less than half of the discrepancy, and the remainder lacks a known reason. The sample table shows 95,000 to 130,000 clones, and more than 70% are seen once. Jointly, the top ten make up 2% to 2.5% of the sample. The sample was blood. The sequence came from a woman aged 70-85 years in good health. Recombination linked TRBV27 to TRBJ2-3; TRBD1 is possibly the D segment (6 matching bases). The CDR3 reads as follows: CASRGQDYTDTQYF. DNA sequence: TGTGCCAGCAGGGGACAAGATTACACAGATACGCAGTATTTT.